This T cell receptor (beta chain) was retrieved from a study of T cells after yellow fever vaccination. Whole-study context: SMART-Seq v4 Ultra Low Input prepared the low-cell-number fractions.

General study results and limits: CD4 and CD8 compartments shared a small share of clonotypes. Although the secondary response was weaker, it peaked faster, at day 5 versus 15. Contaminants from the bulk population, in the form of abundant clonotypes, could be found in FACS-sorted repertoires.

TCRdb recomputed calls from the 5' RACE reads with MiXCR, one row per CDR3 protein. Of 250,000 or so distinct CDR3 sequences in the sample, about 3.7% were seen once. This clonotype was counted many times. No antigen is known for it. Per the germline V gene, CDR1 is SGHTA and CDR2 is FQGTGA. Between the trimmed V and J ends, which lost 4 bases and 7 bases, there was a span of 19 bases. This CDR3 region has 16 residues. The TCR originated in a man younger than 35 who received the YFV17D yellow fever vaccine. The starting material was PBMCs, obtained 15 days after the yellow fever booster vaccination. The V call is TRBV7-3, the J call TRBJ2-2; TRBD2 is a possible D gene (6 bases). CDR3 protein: CASSSSGTYLGGELFF. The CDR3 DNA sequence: TGTGCCAGCAGCTCTTCCGGGACTTACCTCGGCGGGGAGCTGTTTTTT.